Listed below are T cell receptor beta chains from one sample, sequenced in a study of molecular identifiers for immune sequencing clone quantification. MiXCR, applied by TCRdb to the PCR reads, yields one record per CDR3 protein. The sample holds some 590,000 distinct CDR3 sequences, about 25% seen once. The sequenced sample consisted of naive CD8+ T cells from blood, with Jurkat cell RNA spiked in. Source of these receptors: a human donor in good health. Some libraries in this study had Jurkat cell RNA spiked in. The CDR3 runs from the conserved cysteine through the conserved F or W. The D gene is left open where the match is weak. Expanded clones are given a class, and other clones once, few, many or no size at all.

clone size: few
V gene: TRBV12-3/TRBV12-4
CDR3 length: 16
D gene: -
J gene: TRBJ1-4
CDR3 protein: CASSLALSPTNEKLFF
CDR3 DNA: TGTGCCAGCAGTTTAGCGCTGTCTCCAACTAATGAAAAACTGTTTTTT

clone size: many
V gene: TRBV13
CDR3 length: 15
D gene: TRBD1
J gene: TRBJ2-1
CDR3 protein: CASSLTGQGYNEQFF
CDR3 DNA: TGTGCCAGCAGCCTAACGGGACAGGGCTACAATGAGCAGTTCTTC

clone size: -
V gene: TRBV6-4
CDR3 length: 19
D gene: TRBD2
J gene: TRBJ2-1
CDR3 protein: CASSDSKRERSGGADEQFF
CDR3 DNA: TGTGCCAGCAGTGACTCGAAACGGGAGAGGAGCGGGGGGGCCGATGAGCAGTTCTTC

clone size: -
V gene: TRBV27
CDR3 length: 13
D gene: -
J gene: TRBJ1-3
CDR3 protein: CASGSGTGNTIYF
CDR3 DNA: TGTGCCAGCGGGAGCGGGACTGGAAACACCATATATTTT

clone size: many
V gene: TRBV4-2
CDR3 length: 17
D gene: -
J gene: TRBJ1-6
CDR3 protein: CASSQVSADVYNSPLHF
CDR3 DNA: TGTGCCAGCAGCCAAGTCTCGGCCGACGTTTATAATTCACCCCTCCACTTT

clone size: -
V gene: TRBV7-9
CDR3 length: 16
D gene: -
J gene: TRBJ2-2
CDR3 protein: CASSFERHPTTGELFF
CDR3 DNA: TGTGCCAGCAGCTTTGAGAGACACCCAACCACCGGGGAGCTGTTTTTT

clone size: -
V gene: TRBV4-3
CDR3 length: 14
D gene: TRBD1
J gene: TRBJ1-5
CDR3 protein: CASSQGQGSKPQHF
CDR3 DNA: TGCGCCAGCAGCCAGGGACAGGGCAGTAAGCCCCAGCATTTT

clone size: few
V gene: TRBV5-6
CDR3 length: 16
D gene: -
J gene: TRBJ1-2
CDR3 protein: CASSLALTEVNYGYTF
CDR3 DNA: TGTGCCAGCAGCTTGGCCTTGACAGAAGTTAACTATGGCTACACCTTC

clone size: many
V gene: TRBV4-1
CDR3 length: 15
D gene: TRBD2
J gene: TRBJ2-1
CDR3 protein: CASLDLAGELGEQFF
CDR3 DNA: TGCGCCAGCCTTGATTTAGCGGGAGAGTTGGGTGAGCAGTTCTTC

clone size: -
V gene: TRBV7-9
CDR3 length: 15
D gene: TRBD2
J gene: TRBJ2-5
CDR3 protein: CASTFGGRAQETQYF
CDR3 DNA: TGTGCCAGCACCTTTGGCGGGAGGGCCCAAGAGACCCAGTACTTC

clone size: many
V gene: TRBV7-9
CDR3 length: 15
D gene: -
J gene: TRBJ2-7
CDR3 protein: CASSFTESISYEQYF
CDR3 DNA: TGTGCCAGCAGCTTCACGGAATCAATTTCCTACGAGCAGTACTTC

clone size: -
V gene: TRBV13
CDR3 length: 15
D gene: -
J gene: TRBJ2-6
CDR3 protein: CASYQGSSGANVLTF
CDR3 DNA: TGTGCCAGCTATCAGGGCTCCTCTGGGGCCAACGTCCTGACTTTC

clone size: many
V gene: TRBV7-8
CDR3 length: 17
D gene: -
J gene: TRBJ1-1
CDR3 protein: CASSLDPIIMGITEAFF
CDR3 DNA: TGTGCCAGCAGCTTAGACCCCATCATTATGGGAATCACTGAAGCTTTCTTT

clone size: -
V gene: TRBV13
CDR3 length: 13
D gene: -
J gene: TRBJ2-7
CDR3 protein: CASSFGRVNEQYF
CDR3 DNA: TGTGCCAGCAGCTTCGGCAGGGTGAACGAGCAGTACTTC

clone size: few
V gene: TRBV6-6
CDR3 length: 14
D gene: -
J gene: TRBJ2-1
CDR3 protein: CASSPGRRYNEQFF
CDR3 DNA: TGTGCCAGCAGTCCCGGGAGACGTTACAATGAGCAGTTCTTC

clone size: -
V gene: TRBV4-1
CDR3 length: 15
D gene: -
J gene: TRBJ2-7
CDR3 protein: CASSPQFGKDHEQYF
CDR3 DNA: TGCGCCAGCAGCCCACAGTTCGGCAAGGACCACGAGCAGTACTTC

clone size: -
V gene: TRBV6-6
CDR3 length: 19
D gene: TRBD1
J gene: TRBJ2-2
CDR3 protein: CASRYTPAGTGKESGELFF
CDR3 DNA: TGTGCCAGCAGATACACGCCAGCCGGGACAGGGAAAGAATCCGGGGAGCTGTTTTTT

clone size: few
V gene: TRBV5-1
CDR3 length: 15
D gene: -
J gene: TRBJ2-2
CDR3 protein: CASTPRGSYTGELFF
CDR3 DNA: TGCGCCAGCACCCCCCGGGGTAGTTACACCGGGGAGCTGTTTTTT

clone size: many
V gene: TRBV12-3/TRBV12-4
CDR3 length: 13
D gene: -
J gene: TRBJ2-3
CDR3 protein: CASSPSLADTQYF
CDR3 DNA: TGTGCCAGCAGTCCCTCGCTGGCAGATACGCAGTATTTT